The 26 T cell receptor beta chains listed next were all sequenced from one sample in a study of cytomegalovirus exposure and HLA in healthy donors. This PCR relied on a set of 60 Vbeta primers and 13 Jbeta primers. Using immunoSEQ multiplex PCR, the repertoire was profiled, and TCRdb retains in-frame clones only, with some absent. The repertoire holds about 130,000 clones, with 70% to 85% as singletons. The sequencing input was PBMCs. Source of these receptors: a man aged 35 to 55 in good health and CMV-seropositive.

The chain employs TRBV6-1 and TRBJ2-7; TRBD1 aligns across 8 bases. Germline V gene lookup returns CDR1 MNHNS and CDR2 SASEGT. V was pared by 5 bases and J by 2 bases, with 5 bases of the junction left unmatched. The CDR3 consists of 14 residues. The CDR3 DNA reads as TGTGCCAGCAGTAGGGACAGGAATACCTACGAGCAGTACTTC. Translated: CASSRDRNTYEQYF.

A few counts support this clone. The chain employs TRBV6-5 and TRBJ2-7; perhaps TRBD2 as D (5 bases). Trimming stripped 5 bases from V and 3 bases from J, with 11 bases between. Looked up from germline, CDR1 is MNHEY and CDR2 is SVGAGI. CDR3 length: 13 amino acids. The CDR3 here is CASSLAGLYEQYF. The CDR3, as DNA: TGTGCCAGCAGTCTGGCTGGACTCTACGAGCAGTACTTC.

The genes are TRBV2 and TRBJ1-3, with D perhaps matching TRBD1 (6 bases). V gave up 1 base and J gave up 0 bases, with 13 bases separating them. Germline CDR1 reads SNHLY; CDR2 reads FYNNEI. The CDR3 length is 17 residues. CDR3 coding DNA: TGTGCCAGCAGTGAAGGGACAGCCTTTGCCTCTGGAAACACCATATATTTT. This codes for CASSEGTAFASGNTIYF.

This chain uses TRBV5-4 with TRBJ2-7, with 8 bases fitting TRBD1. Per germline, CDR1 SGHNT and CDR2 YYREEE (reference sequence). V shed 5 bases and J 0 bases; nucleotides not matched to a gene: 7. This CDR3 is built from 15 residues. The CDR3 loop is CASRLDRASSYEQYF. The CDR3 coding sequence is TGTGCCAGCAGGCTGGACAGGGCCTCCTCCTACGAGCAGTACTTC. The complete variable domain, with remaining parts taken from reference TRBV5-4 and TRBJ2-7, reads ETGVTQSPTHLIKTRGQQVTLRCSSQSGHNTVSWYQQALGQGPQFIFQYYREEENGRGNFPPRFSGLQFPNYSSELNVNALELDDSALYLCASRLDRASSYEQYFGPGTRLTVT.

The genes are TRBV28 and TRBJ1-3, with TRBD1 identical over 7 bases. In germline, CDR1 is MDHEN, CDR2 SYDVKM. Losses at the gene ends were 5 bases for V and 0 bases for J; bases not matched to a gene: 4. The CDR3 sequence is 15 residues long. This CDR3 reads CASSLDRSSGNTIYF. DNA for the CDR3: TGTGCCAGCAGTCTGGACAGGAGCTCTGGAAACACCATATATTTT.

This chain joins TRBV5-6 and TRBJ1-2, with 7 positions matching TRBD1. The CDR3 is 13 amino acids. After removal of 3 bases from V and 6 bases from J, the junction contained 5 bases not matched to a gene. CDR1 and CDR2 from the germline V gene are SGHDT and YYEEEE. The CDR3 reads CASSYRDRDGYTF. The CDR3 DNA follows: TGTGCCAGCAGCTACCGGGACAGAGATGGCTACACCTTC.

This chain links TRBV12-5 with TRBJ2-5; 10 nucleotides line up with TRBD2. CDR1 is LGHNT, CDR2 FRNRAP, per germline. The CDR3 has 13 amino acids. Losses at the gene ends were 5 bases for V and 5 bases for J; bases not matched to a gene: 2. The CDR3 region has the DNA TGTGCTAGTGGTCTAGCGGGAGACGAGACCCAGTACTTC. Its protein is CASGLAGDETQYF.

This rearrangement joins TRBV5-1 to TRBJ2-1, with TRBD1 identical over 8 bases. CDR1 and CDR2 (germline): SGHRS, YFSETQ. Losses at the gene ends were 5 bases for V and 6 bases for J; bases not matched to a gene: 7. The CDR3 totals 14 residues. DNA of the CDR3: TGCGCCAGCAGGCCTACAGGGGGACTCAATGAGCAGTTCTTC. Amino acid sequence: CASRPTGGLNEQFF.

In regard to this clone: In the same sample, other DNA sequences code for this CDR3. The chain links TRBV4-2 to TRBJ2-3; 8 bases are a match to TRBD2. This CDR3 is built from 15 residues. CDR1 and CDR2 from the germline V gene are LGHNA and YNFKEQ. J gave up 1 base and V 7 bases, and 7 bases lay outside the gene matches. CDR3: CASTTRAGGTDTQYF. The CDR3 coding sequence is TGTGCCAGCACCACGCGAGCGGGAGGCACAGATACGCAGTATTTT.

V gene TRBV7-2 combines with J gene TRBJ2-7; D may be TRBD2 (5 bases). V lost 5 bases and J 3 bases, leaving 11 bases between the germline ends. The CDR3 consists of 13 residues. Looked up from germline, CDR1 is SGHTA and CDR2 is FQGNSA. For the CDR3, the DNA is TGTGCCAGCAGCCGGCTCCGGGACTACGAGCAGTACTTC. It encodes CASSRLRDYEQYF.

V gene TRBV4-1 combines with J gene TRBJ2-7; TRBD2 is a possible D gene (6 bases). Germline V gene sequence: CDR1 MGHRA, CDR2 YSYEKL. The CDR3 is 14 residues long. Trimming shortened V by 0 bases and J by 5 bases, and 11 bases separated the two germline ends. The CDR3 is CASSQDPGVDEQYF. The CDR3 bases are TGCGCCAGCAGCCAAGATCCGGGGGTGGACGAGCAGTACTTC.

This clone was counted between two and nine times. The chain combines TRBV9 with TRBJ1-2; 7 bases line up with TRBD1. Trimming removed 6 bases from V and 6 bases from J; junction bases left unmatched: 11. Germline-derived CDR1 and CDR2 are SGDLS and YYNGEE. The CDR3 sequence is 14 residues long. CDR3 sequence (DNA): TGTGCCAGCACTCCAGGGGGAGAAAATAATGGCTACACCTTC. It encodes CASTPGGENNGYTF.

The chain joins TRBV11-2 to TRBJ2-7; the match to TRBD2 covers 7 bases. V gave up 4 bases and J gave up 3 bases; unmatched junction bases: 9. The V gene's germline CDR1 is SGHAT and CDR2 FQNNGV. CDR3 length: 15 residues. This chain's CDR3 is CASSSAGGRRYEQYF. CDR3 DNA: TGTGCCAGCAGCTCGGCTGGCGGGAGACGCTACGAGCAGTACTTC.

This clone has a single count. The J gene is TRBJ1-2, the V gene TRBV5-4; weak D call: TRBD1 (5 bases). The CDR3 covers 14 residues. CDR1 is SGHNT and CDR2 is YYREEE in the germline V gene (reference sequence). V lost 6 bases and J lost 2, with 14 bases in between. Here the CDR3 reads CASTQGEGNYGYTF. The DNA of the CDR3 is TGTGCCAGCACTCAGGGTGAAGGGAACTATGGCTACACCTTC.

This sequence joins TRBV10-3 and TRBJ2-7; 8 bases line up with TRBD1. Trimming at V came to 5 bases and at J to 1 base, leaving 4 bases not matched to a gene. CDR1 and CDR2 from the germline V gene are ENHRY and SYGVKD. The CDR3 consists of 14 residues. CDR3 sequence: CAISTGGRSYEQYF. The CDR3 DNA follows: TGTGCCATCAGTACAGGGGGAAGGTCCTACGAGCAGTACTTC.

The chain joins TRBV27 to TRBJ2-7, with 7 bases matching TRBD1. Losses at the gene ends were 4 bases for V and 8 bases for J; bases not matched to a gene: 11. Looked up from germline, CDR1 is MNHEY and CDR2 is SMNVEV (reference sequence). The CDR3 covers 14 residues. CDR3 DNA: TGTGCCAGCAGTTCCTCTGGGACAGACCGAAAGCAGTACTTC. It yields the protein CASSSSGTDRKQYF.

The V gene is TRBV18, the J gene TRBJ2-7; D is perhaps TRBD1 (6 bases). Germline V gene data show CDR1 as KGHSH and CDR2 as LQKENI. This CDR3 is built from 15 residues. V lost 3 bases, J lost 2 bases, and 14 bases lay in between. CDR3 DNA: TGTGCCAGCTCACCCCAATGGACAGAGGCCTACGAGCAGTACTTC. It codes for CASSPQWTEAYEQYF.

V usage is TRBV5-1 and J usage is TRBJ2-7; 15 nucleotides match TRBD2. This CDR3 has 18 residues. The V gene's germline CDR1 is SGHRS and CDR2 YFSETQ. The V segment lost 5 bases and the J segment 6 bases; nucleotides outside the gene matches: 15. The CDR3 sequence is CASSRRTSGRAIPSEQYF. In DNA, the CDR3 is TGCGCCAGCAGTCGACGGACTAGCGGGAGGGCCATCCCTTCCGAGCAGTACTTC.

The V gene is TRBV10-3, the J gene TRBJ2-1, with a possible D match to TRBD1 (5 bases). The CDR3 runs to 11 residues. The germline gives CDR1 ENHRY, CDR2 SYGVKD. V was cut by 7 bases and J by 8 bases, with 9 bases left in between. CDR3 sequence: CAIKGPHEQFF. For the CDR3, the DNA is TGTGCCATCAAGGGGCCCCATGAGCAGTTCTTC.

The chain combines TRBV5-1 with TRBJ2-1, with D possibly being TRBD1 (5 bases). The germline V and J ends were trimmed by 0 bases and 9 bases, with 19 bases remaining between them. This CDR3 comprises 16 residues. CDR1 and CDR2 from the germline V gene are SGHRS and YFSETQ. The CDR3 loop is CASSLGRLPGYFEQFF. The CDR3 bases are TGCGCCAGCAGCTTGGGGCGACTCCCAGGGTACTTTGAGCAGTTCTTC.

This chain links TRBV19 with TRBJ2-7, with TRBD2 identical over 9 bases. Germline loops: CDR1 LNHDA, CDR2 SQIVND (reference sequence). The CDR3 extends over 15 amino acids. The trim removed 7 bases at V and 6 bases at J, leaving 13 bases unmatched. The CDR3 here is CASKSQASGDLEQYF. The CDR3 region has the DNA TGTGCCAGTAAAAGTCAGGCTAGCGGGGACCTCGAGCAGTACTTC.

This chain connects TRBV5-1 to TRBJ2-5; TRBD1 agrees at 10 bases. V was clipped by 0 bases and J by 4 bases; unmatched bases: 3. CDR3 length: 15 residues. Germline V lookup: CDR1 SGHRS, CDR2 YFSETQ. The CDR3 reads CASSLETGGLETQYF. CDR3 in DNA: TGCGCCAGCAGCTTGGAGACAGGGGGCTTAGAGACCCAGTACTTC.

This clone was seen a handful of times. The chain has TRBV5-1 and TRBJ2-3; D possibly corresponds to TRBD1 (6 bases). The CDR3 is 15 amino acids. Germline CDR1 and CDR2: SGHRS and YFSETQ. Between the trimmed V and J ends, which lost 4 bases and 3 bases, there was a span of 15 bases. In DNA, the CDR3 is TGCGCCAGCAGCGAGGGGGTCCTCGGTACAGATACGCAGTATTTT. This translates into CASSEGVLGTDTQYF.

Note on this clone: Its ends do not fully match the called genes, so a read error is possible. The chain combines TRBV7-7 with TRBJ2-5; maybe TRBD2 (6 bases). Looked up from germline, CDR1 is SSHAT and CDR2 is FNYEAQ (reference sequence). This CDR3 region has 14 residues. The CDR3 loop reads CASSSSGTQDSWYF. CDR3 DNA sequence: TGTGCTAGCAGTTCATCCGGGACTCAAGACAGTTGGTACTTC.

The CDR3 sequence: CASTPGGGLGQPQHF. The CDR3, as DNA: TGTGCCAGCACCCCCGGGGGGGGGCTGGGTCAGCCCCAGCATTTT. The chain employs TRBV6-1 and TRBJ1-5, with D possibly being TRBD1 (6 bases). This CDR3 has 15 residues. Trimming removed 7 bases from V and 6 bases from J, with 19 bases in between. Germline CDR1 reads MNHNS; CDR2 reads SASEGT.

The rearrangement joins TRBV19 to TRBJ1-2, with 8 bases fitting TRBD1. V lost 5 bases and J lost 4; bases outside the gene matches: 3. Germline lookup yields CDR1 LNHDA and CDR2 SQIVND (reference sequence). CDR3 length: 13 amino acids. The CDR3 region has the DNA TGTGCCAGTAGTTGGACAGGGACCTATGGCTACACCTTC. Its translation is CASSWTGTYGYTF.